A selection of T cell receptor beta chains follows, all from one sample in a study of sequential checkpoint blockade in melanoma. Measured with immunoSEQ multiplex PCR; TCRdb has only the in-frame clones, and not every one. The sample lists roughly 3,400 clones; roughly 24% were seen once. Material: tumor tissue (inferred from file names), obtained from a patient given nivolumab and ipilimumab in sequence. The receptor set was obtained from a human donor with melanoma. The conserved cysteine and the conserved F or W are not part of the CDR3 here. The listing skips clone size in some rows; elsewhere it reads once, few, many or a size class.

V gene	J gene	clone size	CDR3 protein
TRBV11-3	TRBJ1-1	medium-sized	ASSEYPRARNTEAF
TRBV6-8	TRBJ1-5	-	ASSYSRDQPQH
TRBV10-2	TRBJ2-3	-	ASSESNFRDTQY
TRBV4-1	TRBJ1-1	-	ASSQDLSREAF
TRBV6-8	TRBJ2-1	medium-sized	ASSYSLRQGDNEQF
TRBV19	TRBJ1-5	-	ASRTTGGPNQPQH
TRBV19	TRBJ2-7	-	ASSGSGVQY
TRBV11-3	TRBJ2-7	many	ASSLGGVGSYEQY
TRBV11-3	TRBJ2-7	-	ASSSRSSGTGTYEQY
TRBV11-3	TRBJ2-3	many	ASSLDPHDRGSTDTQY
TRBV5-1	TRBJ2-2	-	ASSFSGGQGTGELF
TRBV6-8	TRBJ2-7	-	ASSYSGEGEQY
TRBV11-3	TRBJ2-7	many	ASSHWDRDNEQY
TRBV5-1	TRBJ1-5	few	ASSLEAGDQPQH
TRBV5-1	TRBJ2-3	-	ASSGGAVSSTDTQY
TRBV18	TRBJ1-1	-	ASSPDWGKDTEAF
TRBV6-8	TRBJ1-2	-	ASRNLQGAGYGYT
TRBV11-3	TRBJ2-5	medium-sized	ASRQWRGGEETQY
TRBV5-1	TRBJ1-1	-	ASSLTGVNTEAF
TRBV6-8	TRBJ2-3	medium-sized	ASSASYGTSGGVDTQY
TRBV19	TRBJ1-6	-	ASSIVGLANSPLH
TRBV6-8	TRBJ1-3	-	ASRGQGADSSGNTIY
TRBV18	TRBJ1-4	-	ASSPPRQGALEKLF
TRBV19	TRBJ1-1	few	ASRDREGKMNTEAF
TRBV6-8	TRBJ2-5	few	ASSYSGLAGAEETQY
TRBV30	TRBJ1-6	-	AWSVQENSPLH
TRBV11-3	TRBJ2-4	medium-sized	ASRPPGQGDIQY
TRBV10-2	TRBJ2-5	once	ASSESLRQETQY